The sequence of this T cell receptor (beta chain) was determined in a study of cytomegalovirus exposure and HLA in healthy donors. Overall study results and limits: Productive status was seen about 87% or about 30% of the time for most TCR beta V segments in an earlier analysis. Only CMV serostatus was available as immune exposure information. Sequencing likely caused a cluster of highly shared sequence variants. Roughly even sequencing depth across donors was the assumption behind the presence/absence analyses.

The PCR made use of 60 Vbeta and 13 Jbeta primers. Produced via immunoSEQ multiplex PCR; TCRdb's table is partial and in-frame only. The repertoire consists of 100,000 to 150,000 clones, with 60% to 85% occurring once and the leading ten covering around 1.8%. The germline gives CDR1 SNHLY, CDR2 FYNNEI. This CDR3 region has 15 residues. Unmatched junction bases numbered 9, after V lost 5 bases and J lost 6 bases. Concerning this clone itself: Its antigen remains unknown.

The receptor's source is a woman in her forties in good health and CMV-seronegative. The V and J genes are TRBV2 and TRBJ1-2; 10 nucleotides align to TRBD1. Sequenced: PBMCs. As DNA, the CDR3 is TGTGCCAGCAGTCCCCGACAGGGGGCTGGACATGGCTACACCTTC. It codes for CASSPRQGAGHGYTF.